The 26 T cell receptor beta chains presented below share a single source sample, sequenced in a study of regulatory T cells in long-lasting Graves disease (dated by TCRdb to about 2021). What this sample's time point label stands for: newly diagnosed GD, antithyroid drugs for less than 3 months. RNA was extracted from PBMCs in TRIzol for both TCR sequencing and RNA sequencing. The method behind the library was multiplex PCR. The sequencer listed for this sample is Illumina HiSeq 4000. CDR3 regions were amplified by Arm-PCR with iRepertoire HTBI primers to construct TCR beta libraries. TCRdb applied fastp at Q25 and MiXCR to the public reads, then kept only in-frame beta chains. Entries that share a CDR3 protein sequence are merged under the most common genes and DNA. For this sample the table gives 250,000 to 300,000 distinct CDR3 sequences, of which more than 15% were detected only once. The top ten hold less than 15% of the sample.

The sample was also reused in another study, on T cells in Graves' hyperthyroidism and ophthalmopathy.

The source material was peripheral blood mononuclear cells (PBMCs), sampled at new diagnosis, from a patient treated with antithyroid drugs. Every receptor here comes from a woman in her 30s with Graves disease. Donor details come from another sample of the same person, matched by shared clones.

This clonotype was seen repeatedly, ten times or more. The V gene is TRBV6-2 or TRBV6-3, the J gene TRBJ2-1; 7 nucleotides agree with TRBD1. Germline V gene sequence: CDR1 MNHEY, CDR2 SVGEGT. The trim removed 4 bases at V and 6 bases at J, leaving 6 bases unmatched. The CDR3 loop spans 14 amino acids. The DNA of the CDR3 is TGTGCCAGCAGTTGGAGACAGGGCCGCAATGAGCAGTTCTTC. Protein: CASSWRQGRNEQFF.

This clonotype has a count of ten or more. This chain connects TRBV2 to TRBJ1-2; the match to TRBD1 covers 8 bases. The CDR3 extends over 16 amino acids. Germline V gene data show CDR1 as SNHLY and CDR2 as FYNNEI. The J segment lost 4 bases and the V segment lost 5 bases, leaving 12 bases of the junction unmatched. The CDR3: CASSRPQGAQAYGYTF. The CDR3 DNA is TGTGCCAGCAGTAGACCCCAGGGGGCACAAGCCTATGGCTACACCTTC.

V and J are TRBV2 and TRBJ2-7; D uncertain. V was cut by 6 bases and J by 3 bases, with 9 bases left in between. The CDR3 has 12 amino acids. CDR1 SNHLY and CDR2 FYNNEI come from the germline V gene. CDR3 residues: CASRRDYYEQYF. The CDR3 DNA reads TGTGCCAGCAGGAGAGATTACTACGAGCAGTACTTC.

This clonotype was observed many times. The chain combines TRBV7-9 with TRBJ1-5; 8 nucleotides line up with TRBD1. There are 15 residues in the CDR3. Looked up from germline, CDR1 is SEHNR and CDR2 is FQNEAQ (reference sequence). V trimming: 1 base; J trimming: 2 bases; junction bases outside the gene matches: 1. CDR3 sequence reads: CASSLETGGNQPQHF. In DNA form, the CDR3 reads TGTGCCAGCAGCTTAGAGACAGGGGGCAATCAGCCCCAGCATTTT.

This clonotype was detected ten times or more. The chain uses TRBV29-1 and TRBJ1-4, with unresolved D. The CDR3 is 13 amino acids. Deletions cut 7 bases from V and 4 bases from J, with 13 bases between. CDR1 and CDR2 from the germline V gene are SQVTM and ANQGSEA. The CDR3, as DNA: TGCAGCGCCACCTCGGACGGTAATGAAAAACTGTTTTTT. This sequence encodes CSATSDGNEKLFF.

This clonotype was counted at least ten times. The chain has TRBV9 and TRBJ1-2, with unresolved D. The CDR3 sequence is 14 residues long. V lost 0 bases to trimming and J lost 2 bases, with 8 bases between them. Germline values: CDR1 SGDLS, CDR2 YYNGEE. The chain's CDR3 is CASSVASTNYGYTF. DNA of the CDR3: TGTGCCAGCAGCGTAGCCAGCACGAACTATGGCTACACCTTC.

This clonotype was recorded at least ten times. The V and J genes are TRBV2 and TRBJ1-5; no reliable D call. This CDR3 is 15 amino acids long. The V end was cut by 6 bases, the J end by 3 bases, with 15 bases between. The germline gives CDR1 SNHLY, CDR2 FYNNEI. CDR3 amino acids: CASSQTAGNNQPQHF. DNA for the CDR3: TGTGCCAGCAGCCAAACGGCTGGGAACAATCAGCCCCAGCATTTT. Filled out from reference TRBV2 and TRBJ1-5, the complete variable domain reads EPEVTQTPSHQVTQMGQEVILRCVPISNHLYFYWYRQILGQKVEFLVSFYNNEISEKSEIFDDQFSVERPDGSNFTLKIRSTKLEDSAMYFCASSQTAGNNQPQHFGDGTRLSIL.

This clonotype was seen ten or more times. The gene calls are TRBV7-2 and TRBJ1-5, with D uncertain. The CDR3 spans 14 residues. V lost 4 bases and J 2 bases, leaving 9 bases between the germline ends. Per the germline V gene, CDR1 is SGHTA and CDR2 is FQGNSA. CDR3 sequence: CASSSRGGNQPQHF. The CDR3, as DNA: TGTGCCAGCAGCTCCCGTGGAGGCAATCAGCCCCAGCATTTT.

The table lists this clonotype with many counts. The chain couples TRBV14 to TRBJ1-1, with TRBD1 matching 7 bases. The CDR3 extends over 17 amino acids. Trimming took 2 bases from V and 4 from J; bases not matched to a gene: 13. The germline gives CDR1 SGHDN, CDR2 FVKESK. The CDR3 loop is CASSQYADRVFFTEAFF. For the CDR3, the DNA is TGTGCCAGCAGCCAATATGCCGACAGGGTCTTTTTCACTGAAGCTTTCTTT.

This clonotype has at least ten counts. The chain couples TRBV29-1 to TRBJ2-1, with a possible D match to TRBD2 (5 bases). The CDR3 sequence is 14 residues long. The V gene's germline CDR1 is SQVTM and CDR2 ANQGSEA. Trimming took 4 bases from V and 7 from J, leaving 17 bases between them. The CDR3 protein is CSVGGITERNEQFF. The CDR3 region has the DNA TGCAGCGTTGGAGGGATCACCGAAAGGAATGAGCAGTTCTTC.

This clonotype showed up just a few times. This may be a read error: a much more frequent sequence differs by one nucleotide. The rearrangement uses TRBV6-2 or TRBV6-3 and TRBJ2-7, with D perhaps given as TRBD1 or TRBD2 (6 bases each). Germline V gene lookup returns CDR1 MNHEY and CDR2 SVGEGT. The CDR3 is 18 residues long. The V gene lost 5 bases and the J gene lost 3 bases, with 26 bases spanning the gap. The CDR3 DNA sequence: TGTGCCAGCAGTGATAAGGGGGGCAGCCGGTGGGACTTCTACGAGCAGTACTTC. It encodes CASSDKGGSRWDFYEQYF.

The sample holds one count of this clonotype. With a much larger clone just one base away, this may be a read error. This sequence joins TRBV10-3 and TRBJ1-3; D is undetermined. This CDR3 region has 13 residues. Germline loops: CDR1 ENHRY, CDR2 SYGVKD. The germline V and J ends were trimmed by 2 bases and 2 bases, with 4 bases remaining between them. The CDR3, as DNA: TGTGCCATCAGTGAGGGGACTGGAAACACCATATATTTT. Its translation: CAISEGTGNTIYF.

This clonotype has a count of ten or more. V gene TRBV20-1 combines with J gene TRBJ2-7; D may correspond to TRBD1 or TRBD2 (5 bases each). CDR1 and CDR2 (germline): DFQATT, SNEGSKA (reference sequence). With 7 bases removed from V and 2 bases from J, the gap between germline ends came to 15 bases. CDR3 length: 13 amino acids. The CDR3, as DNA: TGCAGTGTCGCAAGGGACCGAACCTACGAGCAGTACTTC. Encoded protein: CSVARDRTYEQYF.

This clonotype has ten or more counts. CDR3 coding DNA: TGTGCCAGCATACAGGGGAATTCGAACTATGGCTACACCTTC. This codes for CASIQGNSNYGYTF. This rearrangement joins TRBV28 to TRBJ1-2; the match to TRBD1 covers 7 bases. Germline V lookup: CDR1 MDHEN, CDR2 SYDVKM. This CDR3 region has 14 residues. Trimming took 7 bases from V and 2 from J; bases not matched to a gene: 7.

The rearrangement uses TRBV20-1 and TRBJ2-5, with TRBD2 matching over 7 bases. The CDR3 runs to 14 residues. The germline gives CDR1 DFQATT, CDR2 SNEGSKA (reference sequence). V trimming: 0 bases; J trimming: 5 bases; junction bases outside the gene matches: 6. CDR3 amino acids: CSARDWRGGETQYF. The CDR3 DNA reads TGCAGTGCTAGAGATTGGAGGGGAGGGGAGACCCAGTACTTC.

This clonotype was seen many times. The rearrangement links TRBV6-1 to TRBJ1-2; D is uncertain. Trimming cost V 2 bases and J 4 bases, with 14 bases left between them. CDR1 MNHNS and CDR2 SASEGT come from the germline V gene. This CDR3 has 15 amino acids. This CDR3 is CASSERFTAGYGYTF. In DNA, the CDR3 is TGTGCCAGCAGTGAACGCTTCACGGCAGGCTATGGCTACACCTTC.

This chain links TRBV11-2 with TRBJ2-4, with 8 bases identical to TRBD1. V lost 1 base and J lost 1; bases outside the gene matches: 3. Looked up from germline, CDR1 is SGHAT and CDR2 is FQNNGV. The CDR3 is 16 amino acids. CDR3 sequence reads: CASSLGTGLAKNIQYF. In DNA, the CDR3 is TGTGCCAGCAGCTTAGGGACAGGGCTGGCCAAAAACATTCAGTACTTC. Complete variable domain (other parts from reference TRBV11-2 and TRBJ2-4): EAGVAQSPRYKIIEKRQSVAFWCNPISGHATLYWYQQILGQGPKLLIQFQNNGVVDDSQLPKDRFSAERLKGVDSTLKIQPAKLEDSAVYLCASSLGTGLAKNIQYFGAGTRLSVL.

This clonotype was recorded many times. The V gene is TRBV18, the J gene TRBJ2-1; the D gene is possibly TRBD2 (7 bases). Trimming took 8 bases from V and 6 from J, leaving 14 bases between them. Germline V gives CDR1 KGHSH, CDR2 LQKENI. The CDR3 has 13 amino acids. The chain's CDR3 is CASELGGANEQFF. The DNA of the CDR3 is TGTGCCAGCGAACTTGGGGGGGCCAATGAGCAGTTCTTC.

The chain combines TRBV20-1 with TRBJ2-5; 12 nucleotides line up with TRBD2. The CDR3 extends over 16 amino acids. Germline V gene sequence: CDR1 DFQATT, CDR2 SNEGSKA (reference sequence). V lost 3 bases to trimming and J lost 2 bases; unmatched junction nucleotides: 7. The DNA for the CDR3 is TGCAGTGCTAGTAAACTAGCGGGGGGTTGGCAAGAGACCCAGTACTTC. It specifies CSASKLAGGWQETQYF.

The table lists this clonotype with a few counts. The J gene is TRBJ1-6, the V gene TRBV19; TRBD1 is a possible D gene (5 bases). The CDR3 runs 16 residues. The germline V gene encodes CDR1 LNHDA and CDR2 SQIVND (reference sequence). Between the trimmed V and J ends, which lost 4 bases and 2 bases, there was a span of 12 bases. CDR3 in DNA: TGTGCCAGTAGTACGACAGTTTATACCTATAATTCACCCCTCCACTTT. This encodes CASSTTVYTYNSPLHF. The full variable domain, rest sourced from reference TRBV19 and TRBJ1-6, is DGGITQSPKYLFRKEGQNVTLSCEQNLNHDAMYWYRQDPGQGLRLIYYSQIVNDFQKGDIAEGYSVSREKKESFPLTVTSAQKNPTAFYLCASSTTVYTYNSPLHFGNGTRLTVT.

The genes are TRBV7-9 and TRBJ2-7; TRBD1 might be the D (6 bases). The CDR3 spans 12 residues. V lost 6 bases to trimming and J lost 4 bases, with 10 bases between them. Germline V lookup: CDR1 SEHNR, CDR2 FQNEAQ (reference sequence). CDR3 nucleotide sequence: TGTGCCAGCAGGCCACAGGGATACGAGCAGTACTTC. It is translated as CASRPQGYEQYF.

This clonotype was counted a single time. It may be a read error: a sequence one base away is much more abundant. This chain connects TRBV12-3 or TRBV12-4 to TRBJ1-1; D remains unclear. Trimming took off 5 bases at V and 3 bases at J, with 10 bases between the two ends. The CDR3 runs 13 residues. The DNA of the CDR3 is TGTGCCAGCAGTGCTGATGGGGACACTGAAGCTTTCTTT. This gives the protein CASSADGDTEAFF.

This clonotype was detected many times. The chain carries TRBV20-1 and TRBJ2-5; 13 bases match TRBD2. Germline V gene data show CDR1 as DFQATT and CDR2 as SNEGSKA (reference sequence). The CDR3 has 14 amino acids. With V trimmed by 6 bases and J by 5 bases, 6 bases remained unmatched. Written as DNA, the CDR3 is TGCAGTGCCCTGACTAGCGGGGGGTTTGAGACCCAGTACTTC. Protein: CSALTSGGFETQYF.

This clonotype has a count of ten or more. This chain uses TRBV6-1 with TRBJ2-3; D is unresolved. CDR3 length equals 11 residues. Germline V gene data show CDR1 as MNHNS and CDR2 as SASEGT. Trimming cost V 10 bases and J 5 bases, with 10 bases left between them. The CDR3 region has the DNA TGTGCCACCGGCAGATTAGATACGCAGTATTTT. It is translated as CATGRLDTQYF.

Ten or more counts support this clonotype. J is TRBJ1-3 and V is TRBV12-3 or TRBV12-4; no clear D. This CDR3 has 13 amino acids. The V and J ends lost 6 bases and 2 bases respectively, with 8 bases between them. DNA for the CDR3: TGTGCCAGCAGCTTCTCTCCTGGAAACACCATATATTTT. This encodes CASSFSPGNTIYF.

This clonotype was picked up many times. The chain is built from TRBV20-1 and TRBJ2-1, with 11 nucleotides matching TRBD2. The CDR3 is 15 amino acids. Germline lookup yields CDR1 DFQATT and CDR2 SNEGSKA (reference sequence). Losses at the gene ends were 3 bases for V and 7 bases for J; bases not matched to a gene: 8. CDR3 loop: CSASFEASGGNEQFF. The CDR3 DNA sequence: TGCAGTGCTAGTTTTGAAGCTAGCGGGGGGAATGAGCAGTTCTTC.